The present entry profiles one T cell receptor (beta chain) with its context. Through a sample-barcoded 5' primer and a J-beta primer mix, a second PCR was run for roughly 6 to 11 cycles. TCRdb reanalysed the 5' RACE reads using MiXCR and keeps one entry per CDR3 protein. The sample lists hundreds of thousands of distinct CDR3 sequences, under 65% occurring once. This record comes from a study of blood T cells in healthy people across ages. Germline loops: CDR1 LGHDT, CDR2 YNNKEL (reference sequence). The CDR3 runs 15 residues. With 3 bases removed from V and 4 bases from J, the gap between germline ends came to 15 bases.

The clonotype comes from a man aged 60 to 75 in good health. The sequenced sample consisted of blood. This chain links TRBV3-1 with TRBJ1-2; tentatively, D is TRBD1 (5 bases). CDR3 DNA: TGTGCCAGCAGCCACTTGGCAGGGCGTTCCTATGGCTACACCTTC. It is translated as CASSHLAGRSYGYTF.